This T cell receptor (beta chain) was documented in a study of blood T cell repertoires in COVID-19. Study details: The study drew acute and convalescent COVID-19 samples from the United States, Italy and Spain. PBMCs, B-cell-depleted T cells, or T cells were the source of the cDNA or gDNA that made up the material.

The repertoire was sequenced with immunoSEQ multiplex PCR; TCRdb's copy has only in-frame clones and lacks some. The data show around 70,000 clones, with 91% seen just once and around 4.9% held by the top ten. The length of the CDR3 is 15 residues. The V and J ends lost 5 bases and 4 bases respectively, with 18 bases between them. Germline V lookup: CDR1 SEHNR, CDR2 FQNEAQ (reference sequence). Source material: peripheral blood. The TCR sequence derives from a woman aged 60-70 years with active COVID-19. This chain joins TRBV7-9 and TRBJ2-7, with D possibly matching TRBD1 (7 bases). CDR3 nucleotides: TGTGCCAGCAGCCAGGGGGGTCGTCTTGTGTACGAGCAGTACTTC. Its translation: CASSQGGRLVYEQYF.